A single sample gave rise to the 21 T cell receptor beta chains below, sequenced in a study of blood T cell repertoires in COVID-19. Data came from immunoSEQ multiplex PCR; TCRdb stores just in-frame clones and leaves some out. The sample comprises over 30,000 clones, 85% to 95% of which are singletons, and about 13% rests with the top ten. Sequences were obtained from peripheral blood. These receptor sequences come from a human donor in a cohort sampled during active COVID-19.

In its sample, this clone was seen once. The chain uses TRBV7-9 and TRBJ1-2, with TRBD1 identical over 8 bases. The CDR3 consists of 15 residues. The trim removed 2 bases at V and 4 bases at J, leaving 6 bases unmatched. In germline, CDR1 is SEHNR, CDR2 FQNEAQ (reference sequence). CDR3 coding DNA: TGTGCCAGCAGCTTAATACAGGGGGGATCCTATGGCTACACCTTC. It is translated as CASSLIQGGSYGYTF.

The J gene is TRBJ2-1, the V gene TRBV18, with 9 bases aligning to TRBD2. Germline loops: CDR1 KGHSH, CDR2 LQKENI. This CDR3 comprises 15 residues. J gave up 3 bases and V 3 bases, and 3 bases lay outside the gene matches. Here the CDR3 DNA reads TGTGCCAGCTCACCGACTAGCGGAAACTACAATGAGCAGTTCTTC. Its protein product is CASSPTSGNYNEQFF. Full variable domain (outside the CDR3, taken from reference TRBV18 and TRBJ2-1): NAGVMQNPRHLVRRRGQEARLRCSPMKGHSHVYWYRQLPEEGLKFMVYLQKENIIDESGMPKERFSAEFPKEGPSILRIQQVVRGDSAAYFCASSPTSGNYNEQFFGPGTRLTVL.

The V call is TRBV7-6, the J call TRBJ1-1; TRBD1 might be the D (5 bases). CDR3 length: 13 residues. Germline V gene lookup returns CDR1 SGHVS and CDR2 FNYEAQ. Trimming left V 0 bases short and J 7 bases short, with 9 bases between. CDR3 loop: CASSLARQGEAFF. The DNA of the CDR3 is TGTGCCAGCAGCTTAGCGCGCCAGGGTGAAGCTTTCTTT.

CDR3: CASTNRTSWPGEQFF. CDR3 sequence (DNA): TGTGCCAGCACTAATAGGACTAGTTGGCCAGGGGAGCAGTTCTTC. This rearrangement joins TRBV6-5 to TRBJ2-1; the match to TRBD2 covers 7 bases. Germline V gene sequence: CDR1 MNHEY, CDR2 SVGAGI. V was clipped by 7 bases and J by 10 bases; unmatched bases: 16. CDR3 size: 15 residues.

The chain is built from TRBV29-1 and TRBJ2-7, with 7 bases identical to TRBD1. V lost 5 bases and J lost 2; bases outside the gene matches: 6. The CDR3 length is 13 residues. CDR1 is SQVTM and CDR2 is ANQGSEA in the germline V gene. The CDR3 region has the DNA TGCAGCGTTAGAGACAGGGCGGCCTACGAGCAGTACTTC. This codes for CSVRDRAAYEQYF.

This chain connects TRBV29-1 to TRBJ2-3; 7 nucleotides line up with TRBD2. The CDR3 consists of 15 residues. With 5 bases clipped from V and 3 bases from J, the junction kept 11 bases outside the gene matches. The germline V gene has CDR1 SQVTM and CDR2 ANQGSEA. CDR3 sequence (DNA): TGCAGCGTTCAGGGCGGGGGTTTAGAGACAGATACGCAGTATTTT. Amino acid sequence: CSVQGGGLETDTQYF.

The J gene is TRBJ2-2, the V gene TRBV7-2; 10 bases align to TRBD2. The CDR3 covers 18 residues. With V trimmed by 2 bases and J by 4 bases, 10 bases remained unmatched. Germline CDR1 reads SGHTA; CDR2 reads FQGNSA. CDR3: CASSLRLAGDRGTGELFF. CDR3 bases: TGTGCCAGCAGCTTAAGGCTAGCGGGAGATCGCGGCACCGGGGAGCTGTTTTTT.

V is TRBV4-1 and J is TRBJ2-2; TRBD1 matches at 8 bases. Germline assignment: CDR1 MGHRA and CDR2 YSYEKL. The CDR3 runs 17 residues. J gave up 4 bases and V 0 bases, and 7 bases lay outside the gene matches. CDR3 loop: CASSQEVAGGSTGELFF. As DNA, the CDR3 is TGCGCCAGCAGCCAAGAGGTGGCAGGGGGCTCCACCGGGGAGCTGTTTTTT.

This rearrangement joins TRBV18 to TRBJ2-1; 7 bases map to TRBD2. The CDR3 runs to 16 residues. V was pared by 3 bases and J by 7 bases, with 12 bases of the junction left unmatched. CDR1 and CDR2 from the germline V gene are KGHSH and LQKENI. The CDR3 DNA follows: TGTGCCAGCTCACCTAGCGGGCGGACCCCTCGGAATGAGCAGTTCTTC. Protein sequence: CASSPSGRTPRNEQFF.

The chain combines TRBV30 with TRBJ2-1; the D gene is possibly TRBD1 (6 bases). The germline V and J ends were trimmed by 4 bases and 0 bases, with 16 bases remaining between them. Germline V gene lookup returns CDR1 GTSNPN and CDR2 SVGIG (reference sequence). CDR3 length: 16 amino acids. CDR3 in amino acids: CAWTGKDSSSYNEQFF. CDR3 DNA sequence: TGTGCCTGGACCGGAAAGGACAGCAGCTCCTACAATGAGCAGTTCTTC.

The chain joins TRBV29-1 to TRBJ2-1; 9 bases align to TRBD2. Germline CDR1 and CDR2: SQVTM and ANQGSEA. The CDR3 contains 14 residues. V lost 7 bases to trimming and J lost 2 bases; unmatched junction nucleotides: 6. The CDR3 loop is CSGRTSGPYNEQFF. In DNA, the CDR3 is TGCAGCGGGAGAACTAGCGGGCCCTACAATGAGCAGTTCTTC.

The rearrangement uses TRBV5-1 and TRBJ1-1, with D possibly TRBD1 on 5 matching bases. CDR3 length: 15 residues. The V end was cut by 0 bases, the J end by 1 base, with 10 bases between. CDR1 SGHRS and CDR2 YFSETQ come from the germline V gene. The CDR3 DNA reads TGCGCCAGCAGCTTGGTACAGGCGACGAACACTGAAGCTTTCTTT. This gives the protein CASSLVQATNTEAFF. Full variable domain (rest looked up from reference TRBV5-1 and TRBJ1-1): KAGVTQTPRYLIKTRGQQVTLSCSPISGHRSVSWYQQTPGQGLQFLFEYFSETQRNKGNFPGRFSGRQFSNSRSEMNVSTLELGDSALYLCASSLVQATNTEAFFGQGTRLTVV.

This clone was recorded only once. This chain connects TRBV7-3 to TRBJ2-1; tentatively, D is TRBD1 (5 bases). The V end lost 5 bases, the J end lost 4 bases, and 12 bases lay between the germline ends. Germline CDR1 SGHTA, CDR2 FQGTGA. This CDR3 has 14 residues. In DNA form, the CDR3 reads TGTGCCAGCAGCGACGCTGCAGGGTACAATGAGCAGTTCTTC. Its translation: CASSDAAGYNEQFF.

The chain links TRBV6-5 to TRBJ1-6; 8 positions match TRBD1. J was trimmed by 8 bases and V by 5 bases; bases with no gene match: 5. This CDR3 spans 14 amino acids. Germline V lookup: CDR1 MNHEY, CDR2 SVGAGI. The CDR3, as DNA: TGTGCCAGCAGTCAGGGGGCCGGGGATTCACCCCTCCACTTT. This sequence encodes CASSQGAGDSPLHF.

This chain uses TRBV25-1 with TRBJ1-3; possibly TRBD1 for D (5 bases). The CDR3 totals 18 residues. V lost 2 bases and J lost 4, with 21 bases in between. Germline V gives CDR1 MGHDK, CDR2 SYGVNS. The CDR3 sequence: CASSEPPPFRGSGNTIYF. The CDR3 bases are TGTGCCAGCAGTGAACCCCCTCCGTTTAGGGGTTCAGGAAACACCATATATTTT.

The chain carries TRBV10-2 and TRBJ1-2; 9 nucleotides line up with TRBD1. There are 13 residues in the CDR3. Germline CDR1 is WSHSY and CDR2 is SAAADI. V lost 6 bases and J lost 6; bases outside the gene matches: 5. The CDR3 DNA is TGCGCCAGCAGCGGTGACAGGGGGAATGGCTACACCTTC. Its protein product is CASSGDRGNGYTF.

This sequence joins TRBV9 and TRBJ1-3; D call uncertain. Germline V gene lookup returns CDR1 SGDLS and CDR2 YYNGEE. Trimming shortened V by 0 bases and J by 4 bases, and 5 bases separated the two germline ends. This CDR3 has 13 amino acids. This CDR3 is CASSVDPGNTIYF. CDR3 nucleotide sequence: TGTGCCAGCAGCGTAGATCCGGGAAACACCATATATTTT.

A word on this clone: Germline is not matched at one junction end, which may reflect a read error. The rearrangement links TRBV6-2 or TRBV6-3 to TRBJ2-5; D is ambiguous. This CDR3 is 11 amino acids long. Germline assignment: CDR1 MNHEY and CDR2 SVGEGT. Written as DNA, the CDR3 is TGTGCCAGCAGCAACCAGGAGACCCAGTACTTC. Amino acids: CASSNQETQYF.

This sequence joins TRBV4-2 and TRBJ2-5, with 7 nucleotides matching TRBD1. V lost 1 base, J lost 4 bases, and 6 bases stayed unmatched. The length of the CDR3 is 15 residues. Germline V gene lookup returns CDR1 LGHNA and CDR2 YNFKEQ. For the CDR3, the DNA is TGTGCCAGCAGCCAAGCGTACAGGGGCGGAGAGACCCAGTACTTC. It translates to CASSQAYRGGETQYF.

The V call is TRBV27, the J call TRBJ2-7, with TRBD2 matching 9 bases. This CDR3 spans 19 amino acids. In germline, CDR1 is MNHEY, CDR2 SMNVEV (reference sequence). V was pared by 5 bases and J by 3 bases, with 20 bases of the junction left unmatched. This chain's CDR3 is CASSGGCRAETSGGYEQYF. DNA of the CDR3: TGTGCCAGCAGTGGCGGATGTCGGGCAGAGACTAGCGGTGGCTACGAGCAGTACTTC.

This chain connects TRBV5-1 to TRBJ2-7; D perhaps matches TRBD2 (6 bases). Trimming removed 0 bases at V and 6 bases at J, with 22 bases between. The CDR3 loop spans 17 amino acids. Germline lookup yields CDR1 SGHRS and CDR2 YFSETQ. CDR3 sequence reads: CASSLGGGWRAGSEQYF. The CDR3 DNA follows: TGCGCCAGCAGCTTGGGGGGAGGATGGCGGGCGGGCTCCGAGCAGTACTTC.